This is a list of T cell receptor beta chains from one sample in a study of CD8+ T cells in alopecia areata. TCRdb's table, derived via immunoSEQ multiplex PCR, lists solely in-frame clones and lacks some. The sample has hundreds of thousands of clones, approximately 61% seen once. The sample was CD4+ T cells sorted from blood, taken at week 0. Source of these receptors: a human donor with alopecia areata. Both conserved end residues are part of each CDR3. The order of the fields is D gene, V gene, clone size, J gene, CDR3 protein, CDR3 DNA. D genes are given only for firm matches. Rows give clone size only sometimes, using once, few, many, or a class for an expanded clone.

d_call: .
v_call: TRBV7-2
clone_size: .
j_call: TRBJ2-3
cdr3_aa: CASSLDRDTQYF
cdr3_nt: TGTGCCAGCAGCTTGGACAGAGATACGCAGTATTTT

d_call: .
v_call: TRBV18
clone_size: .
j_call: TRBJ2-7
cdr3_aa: CASSPQPLGQAYEQYF
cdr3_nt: TGTGCCAGCTCACCACAGCCCCTGGGTCAGGCCTACGAGCAGTACTTC

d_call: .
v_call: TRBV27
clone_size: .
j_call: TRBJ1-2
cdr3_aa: CASSIPGGGYTF
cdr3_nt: TGTGCCAGCAGCATCCCCGGCGGGGGCTACACCTTC

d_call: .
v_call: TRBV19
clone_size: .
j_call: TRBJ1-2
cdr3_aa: CASSIKGRGDGYTF
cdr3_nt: TGTGCCAGTAGTATTAAAGGCAGGGGCGATGGCTACACCTTC

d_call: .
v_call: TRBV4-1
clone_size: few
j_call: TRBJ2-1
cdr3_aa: CASSQALNEQFF
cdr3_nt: TGCGCCAGCAGCCAGGCCCTGAATGAGCAGTTCTTC

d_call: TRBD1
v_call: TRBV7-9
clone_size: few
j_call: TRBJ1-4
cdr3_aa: CASSFGTGTEKLFF
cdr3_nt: TGTGCCAGCAGCTTCGGGACAGGGACTGAAAAACTGTTTTTT

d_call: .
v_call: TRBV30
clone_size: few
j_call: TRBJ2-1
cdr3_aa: CAWSIEGPYNEQFF
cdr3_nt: TGTGCCTGGAGTATAGAAGGGCCCTACAATGAGCAGTTCTTC

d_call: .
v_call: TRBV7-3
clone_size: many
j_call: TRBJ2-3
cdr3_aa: CASRAAGTDTQYF
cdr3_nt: TGTGCCAGCCGCGCCGCTGGCACAGATACGCAGTATTTT

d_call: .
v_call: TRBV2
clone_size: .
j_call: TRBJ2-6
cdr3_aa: CASEGRQVVTGANVLTF
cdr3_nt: TGTGCCAGCGAAGGAAGGCAGGTAGTTACTGGGGCCAACGTCCTGACTTTC

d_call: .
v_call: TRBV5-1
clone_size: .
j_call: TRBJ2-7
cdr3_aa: CASSLPGTRYEQYF
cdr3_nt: TGCGCCAGCAGCTTGCCCGGGACTCGTTACGAGCAGTACTTC

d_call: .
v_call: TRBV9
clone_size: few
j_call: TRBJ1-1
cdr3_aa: CNFEEAEAFF
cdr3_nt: TGTAACTTTGAGGAGGCTGAAGCTTTCTTT

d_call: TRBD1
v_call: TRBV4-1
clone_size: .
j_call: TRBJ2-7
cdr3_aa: CASSQYRDRAPEQYF
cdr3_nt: TGCGCCAGCAGCCAGTACCGGGACAGGGCTCCCGAGCAGTACTTC

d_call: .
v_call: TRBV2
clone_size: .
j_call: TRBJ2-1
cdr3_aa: CASRGNRDSQEQFF
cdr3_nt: TGTGCCAGCAGAGGGAACCGGGACTCCCAAGAGCAGTTCTTC

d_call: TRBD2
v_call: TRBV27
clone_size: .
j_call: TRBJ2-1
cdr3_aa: CASSGRQSSGRAEQFF
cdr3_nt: TGTGCCAGCAGTGGCCGCCAGTCTAGCGGGAGAGCTGAGCAGTTCTTC

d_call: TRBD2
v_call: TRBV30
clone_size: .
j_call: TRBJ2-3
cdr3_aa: CAWRAGADTQYF
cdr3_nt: TGTGCCTGGAGGGCGGGAGCAGATACGCAGTATTTT

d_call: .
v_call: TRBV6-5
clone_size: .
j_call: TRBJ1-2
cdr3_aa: CASRPGAERGYTF
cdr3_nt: TGTGCCAGCAGACCAGGAGCCGAGAGGGGCTACACCTTC

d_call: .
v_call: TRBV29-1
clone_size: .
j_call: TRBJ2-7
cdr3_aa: CSVGVAQDGYEQYF
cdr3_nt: TGCAGCGTTGGGGTGGCGCAGGATGGCTACGAGCAGTACTTC

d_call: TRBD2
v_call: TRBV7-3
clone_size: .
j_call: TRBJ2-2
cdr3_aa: CASSPGLAGNTGELFF
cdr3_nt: TGTGCCAGCAGCCCCGGACTAGCGGGGAACACCGGGGAGCTGTTTTTT

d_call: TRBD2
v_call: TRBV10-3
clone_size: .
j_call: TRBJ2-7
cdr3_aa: CAISRPTSGGEQYF
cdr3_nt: TGTGCCATCAGCCGCCCCACTAGCGGGGGAGAGCAGTACTTC

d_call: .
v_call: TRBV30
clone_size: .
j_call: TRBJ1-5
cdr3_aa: CAWSVLSPPGVKHF
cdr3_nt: TGTGCCTGGAGTGTACTCTCCCCCCCAGGAGTGAAGCATTTT

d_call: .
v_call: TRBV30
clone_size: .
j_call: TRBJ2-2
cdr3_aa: CAWNQNLGAGELFF
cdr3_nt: TGTGCCTGGAACCAAAATCTGGGTGCCGGGGAGCTGTTTTTT

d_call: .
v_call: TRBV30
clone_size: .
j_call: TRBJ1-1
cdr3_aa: CAWSVGHITEAFF
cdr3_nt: TGTGCCTGGAGTGTGGGACACATCACTGAAGCTTTCTTT

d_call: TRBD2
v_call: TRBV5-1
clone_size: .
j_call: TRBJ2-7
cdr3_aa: CASSLREGYEQYF
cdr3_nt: TGCGCCAGCAGCTTGCGGGAGGGCTACGAGCAGTACTTC

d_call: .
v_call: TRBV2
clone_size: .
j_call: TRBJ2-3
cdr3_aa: CASSFDNAASTQYF
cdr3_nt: TGTGCCAGCAGTTTTGATAACGCGGCCTCGACGCAGTATTTT

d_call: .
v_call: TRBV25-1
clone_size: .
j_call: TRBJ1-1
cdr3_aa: CASSDGLAFF
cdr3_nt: TGTGCCAGCAGTGACGGTTTAGCTTTCTTT

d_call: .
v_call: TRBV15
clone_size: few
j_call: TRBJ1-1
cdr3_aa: CATSRDDARDFTEAFF
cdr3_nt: TGTGCCACCAGCAGAGATGACGCGCGAGACTTTACTGAAGCTTTCTTT

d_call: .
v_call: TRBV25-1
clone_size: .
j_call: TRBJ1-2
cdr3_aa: CASSSLANYGYTF
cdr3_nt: TGTGCCAGCAGCTCACTTGCTAACTATGGCTACACCTTC

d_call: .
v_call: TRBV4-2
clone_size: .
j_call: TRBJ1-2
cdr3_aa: CASSQEGHGYTF
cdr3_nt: TGTGCCAGCAGCCAAGAGGGACATGGCTACACCTTC

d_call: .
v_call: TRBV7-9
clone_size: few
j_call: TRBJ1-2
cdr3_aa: CASSLEPNTNYGYTF
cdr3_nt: TGTGCCAGCAGCTTAGAGCCGAATACTAACTATGGCTACACCTTC

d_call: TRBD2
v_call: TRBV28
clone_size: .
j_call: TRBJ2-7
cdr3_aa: CASRVAGGHDYEQYF
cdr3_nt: TGTGCCAGCAGGGTGGCGGGGGGGCATGACTACGAGCAGTACTTC

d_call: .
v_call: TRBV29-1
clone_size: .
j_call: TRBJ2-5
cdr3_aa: CSVEVAVGLGETQYF
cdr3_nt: TGCAGCGTTGAAGTGGCTGTGGGGCTAGGGGAGACCCAGTACTTC

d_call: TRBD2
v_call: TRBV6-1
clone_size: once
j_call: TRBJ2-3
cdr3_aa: CASSDWTSGLFTDTQYF
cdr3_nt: TGTGCCAGCAGTGACTGGACTAGCGGACTTTTCACAGATACGCAGTATTTT

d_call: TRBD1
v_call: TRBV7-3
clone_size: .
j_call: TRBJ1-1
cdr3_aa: CASRLPGQGGTEAFF
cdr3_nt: TGTGCCAGCAGATTACCTGGACAGGGTGGCACTGAAGCTTTCTTT

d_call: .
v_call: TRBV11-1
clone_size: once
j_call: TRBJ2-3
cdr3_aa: CASSLDRGRTDTQYF
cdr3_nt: TGTGCCAGCAGCTTAGATCGTGGTCGCACAGATACGCAGTATTTT

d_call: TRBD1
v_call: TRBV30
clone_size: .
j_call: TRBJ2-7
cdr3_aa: CAWRDRGRFGEQYF
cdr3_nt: TGTGCCTGGAGGGACAGGGGGCGCTTCGGCGAGCAGTACTTC

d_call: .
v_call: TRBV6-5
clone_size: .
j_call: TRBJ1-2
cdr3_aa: CATEGGSNYGYTF
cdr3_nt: TGTGCAACTGAGGGGGGGAGCAACTATGGCTACACCTTC